The 10 T cell receptor beta chains below all came from one sample that was sequenced in a study of graft-versus-host responses after intestinal transplantation. Assay used: immunoSEQ multiplex PCR; TCRdb lists only in-frame clones, some missing. The sample yields 90,000 to 95,000 clones, around nine tenths seen once. No antigens are known for them. The sample consisted of unstimulated CD8+ T cells sorted from spleen or lymph node cells, taken before intestinal transplant. The receptors stem from a human donor who received an intestinal transplant.

The chain recombines TRBV6-5 with TRBJ2-1; D is undetermined. Germline values: CDR1 MNHEY, CDR2 SVGAGI. This CDR3 spans 12 amino acids. Trimming stripped 5 bases from V and 3 bases from J, with 5 bases between. The CDR3 bases are TGTGCCAGCAGTGGGGACTACAATGAGCAGTTCTTC. It encodes CASSGDYNEQFF.

The V and J genes are TRBV4-2 and TRBJ1-5, with D unclear. V was shortened by 0 bases and J by 3 bases, with 9 bases between the two germline ends. The CDR3 extends over 15 amino acids. The germline CDR1 and CDR2 sequences are LGHNA and YNFKEQ. The CDR3 loop reads CASSQDRGPNQPQHF. CDR3 coding DNA: TGTGCCAGCAGCCAAGATCGAGGGCCCAATCAGCCCCAGCATTTT.

The genes are TRBV11-3 and TRBJ1-3, with 8 bases lining up with TRBD1. V shed 6 bases and J 0 bases; nucleotides not matched to a gene: 1. CDR1 is SGHNT and CDR2 is YENEEA in the germline V gene. The CDR3 totals 14 residues. CDR3 sequence: CASSGQGSGNTIYF. As DNA, the CDR3 is TGTGCCAGCAGTGGACAGGGCTCTGGAAACACCATATATTTT.

Only one count was recorded for this clone. The chain combines TRBV27 with TRBJ2-1; 12 nucleotides agree with TRBD2. The CDR3 loop spans 18 amino acids. The V and J ends lost 1 base and 3 bases, in that order; junction bases with no gene match: 7. The germline V gene has CDR1 MNHEY and CDR2 SMNVEV (reference sequence). The CDR3 DNA is TGTGCCAGCAGTTTATTCGGACTAGCGGGACTACTCTACAATGAGCAGTTCTTC. Translating it yields CASSLFGLAGLLYNEQFF.

This clone was recorded once. The chain recombines TRBV18 with TRBJ2-5, with D perhaps TRBD1 (5 bases). V lost 2 bases to trimming and J lost 1 base, with 8 bases between them. Germline CDR1 is KGHSH and CDR2 is LQKENI. The CDR3 has 14 amino acids. The CDR3 DNA reads as TGTGCCAGCTCACCATGGACAAGCCAAGAGACCCAGTACTTC. It is translated as CASSPWTSQETQYF.

V gene TRBV10-2 combines with J gene TRBJ2-1; unclear D gene. The CDR3 spans 15 residues. Germline V gives CDR1 WSHSY, CDR2 SAAADI. The ends were cut back, 7 bases at V and 4 bases at J, with 17 bases in the middle. The DNA of the CDR3 is TGCGCCAGCACTATCGACCTGGTGGGGTACAATGAGCAGTTCTTC. Protein product: CASTIDLVGYNEQFF.

This rearrangement joins TRBV28 to TRBJ2-3; TRBD2 agrees at 11 bases. CDR1 MDHEN and CDR2 SYDVKM come from the germline V gene. The V and J ends lost 1 base and 2 bases, in that order; junction bases with no gene match: 14. The CDR3 extends over 20 amino acids. The CDR3 region is CASSLYLGGLAVPITDTQYF. For the CDR3, the DNA is TGTGCCAGCAGTTTATATTTGGGGGGACTAGCGGTTCCTATCACAGATACGCAGTATTTT.

V usage is TRBV2 and J usage is TRBJ2-7; D unresolved. The CDR3 loop spans 13 amino acids. With 4 bases removed from V and 2 bases from J, the gap between germline ends came to 9 bases. Germline V gives CDR1 SNHLY, CDR2 FYNNEI. The CDR3 loop is CASSGAETYEQYF. CDR3 nucleotide sequence: TGTGCCAGCAGTGGGGCGGAGACCTACGAGCAGTACTTC. Together with reference TRBV2 and TRBJ2-7, the CDR3 gives the full variable domain: EPEVTQTPSHQVTQMGQEVILRCVPISNHLYFYWYRQILGQKVEFLVSFYNNEISEKSEIFDDQFSVERPDGSNFTLKIRSTKLEDSAMYFCASSGAETYEQYFGPGTRLTVT.

CDR3 region: CATSQDNAWTGELFF. The CDR3 DNA follows: TGTGCCACTTCCCAGGATAACGCGTGGACCGGGGAGCTGTTTTTT. The chain recombines TRBV15 with TRBJ2-2; unclear D gene. V shed 9 bases and J shed 5 bases, with 19 bases lying between them. This CDR3 region has 15 residues. In germline, CDR1 is LNHNV, CDR2 YYDKDF (reference sequence).

For the CDR3, the DNA is TGCAGCGTTGAAGATCCCGGACAGGGGATTAACACCGGGGAGCTGTTTTTT. Its protein product is CSVEDPGQGINTGELFF. The chain recombines TRBV29-1 with TRBJ2-2; the match to TRBD1 covers 9 bases. There are 17 residues in the CDR3. Trimming cost V 0 bases and J 2 bases; bases outside gene matches: 7. CDR1 is SQVTM and CDR2 is ANQGSEA in the germline V gene.